These 32 T cell receptor beta chains came from one sample sequenced in a study of graft-versus-host responses after intestinal transplantation (TCRdb year 2021). Libraries were prepared through the immunoSEQ multiplex PCR assay. TCRdb retrieved this table from immuneACCESS and kept in-frame rearrangements only. Not all clones are present; in checked studies, unresolved V genes account for under half, and no reason is known for the remainder. The sample data list tens of thousands of clones, and 90% of these were observed just once. The ten largest clones add up to roughly 0.099% of the sample. According to the study, the label for this sample's time point signals: cells obtained before transplantation from donor or recipient. Their specific antigens are unknown. This specimen was unstimulated CD4+ T cells sorted from spleen or lymph node cells, taken before intestinal transplant. Receptors were obtained from a human donor who received an intestinal transplant.

This chain connects TRBV6-6 to TRBJ2-1; TRBD1 matches 10 bases. V shed 4 bases and J 3 bases; nucleotides not matched to a gene: 0. Germline lookup yields CDR1 MNHNY and CDR2 SVGAGI (reference sequence). The CDR3 runs to 14 residues. The CDR3 spells CASSWDRGYNEQFF. In nucleotides, the CDR3 is TGTGCCAGCAGTTGGGACAGGGGCTACAATGAGCAGTTCTTC.

V gene TRBV11-2 combines with J gene TRBJ2-1, with 9 positions matching TRBD1. CDR3 length: 15 amino acids. Per germline, CDR1 SGHAT and CDR2 FQNNGV. The ends lost 1 base at V and 2 bases at J; junction bases unmatched: 0. CDR3 protein: CASSLGQGAYNEQFF. CDR3 DNA: TGTGCCAGCAGCTTAGGACAGGGGGCCTACAATGAGCAGTTCTTC.

This clone appeared a few times. The CDR3 protein is CASSLGTGLAYEQYF. In DNA form, the CDR3 reads TGTGCCAGCAGCTTAGGGACAGGGCTAGCCTACGAGCAGTACTTC. The chain links TRBV7-8 to TRBJ2-7, with 8 bases fitting TRBD1. The length of the CDR3 is 15 residues. The germline CDR1 and CDR2 sequences are SGHVS and FQNEAQ. V shed 1 base, J shed 2 bases, and the junction held 4 bases outside the gene matches.

The chain recombines TRBV11-3 with TRBJ2-1; maybe TRBD2 (5 bases). This CDR3 spans 13 amino acids. Per germline, CDR1 SGHNT and CDR2 YENEEA. V lost 5 bases, J lost 9 bases, and 14 bases lay in between. For the CDR3, the DNA is TGTGCCAGCAGCCCCCGCCTAGCCGGTGAGCAGTTCTTC. It codes for CASSPRLAGEQFF.

The gene calls are TRBV4-1 and TRBJ1-4, with 7 positions matching TRBD1. The V gene's germline CDR1 is MGHRA and CDR2 YSYEKL. The CDR3 is 18 residues long. The trim removed 0 bases at V and 10 bases at J, leaving 17 bases unmatched. The DNA of the CDR3 is TGCGCCAGCAGCCAAGATCGGGCTCCGACTCAGGGGGGTGGAAAACTGTTTTTT. It yields the protein CASSQDRAPTQGGGKLFF.

The chain uses TRBV10-1 and TRBJ1-5, with 9 bases fitting TRBD1. This CDR3 has 16 amino acids. J was trimmed by 3 bases and V by 2 bases; bases with no gene match: 5. Per germline, CDR1 WNHNN and CDR2 SYGVQD (reference sequence). CDR3 residues: CASSEGRDRANQPQHF. DNA of the CDR3: TGCGCCAGCAGTGAGGGGAGGGACAGGGCCAATCAGCCCCAGCATTTT.

The gene calls are TRBV7-2 and TRBJ2-3, with 10 bases aligning to TRBD1. Germline CDR1 reads SGHTA; CDR2 reads FQGNSA. The V and J ends lost 4 bases and 5 bases, in that order; junction bases with no gene match: 6. The CDR3 length is 15 residues. This CDR3 is CASSSRQGARDTQYF. The CDR3 DNA reads TGTGCCAGCAGCTCCAGACAGGGGGCGAGAGATACGCAGTATTTT. The whole variable domain, remainder taken from reference TRBV7-2 and TRBJ2-3, is GAGVSQSPSNKVTEKGKDVELRCDPISGHTALYWYRQSLGQGLEFLIYFQGNSAPDKSGLPSDRFSAERTGGSVSTLTIQRTQQEDSAVYLCASSSRQGARDTQYFGPGTRLTVL.

The chain has TRBV4-1 and TRBJ1-2; D remains ambiguous. Germline V gene lookup returns CDR1 MGHRA and CDR2 YSYEKL. With 1 base removed from V and 0 bases from J, the gap between germline ends came to 9 bases. The CDR3 loop spans 15 amino acids. The DNA of the CDR3 is TGCGCCAGCAGCCAAGGTACAGCTCCTAACTATGGCTACACCTTC. Translating it yields CASSQGTAPNYGYTF.

The chain carries TRBV5-6 and TRBJ2-4, with a possible D match to TRBD2 (5 bases). V was shortened by 4 bases and J by 8 bases, with 19 bases between the two germline ends. Germline values: CDR1 SGHDT, CDR2 YYEEEE. This CDR3 comprises 15 residues. The CDR3 DNA is TGTGCCAGCAGCCCGAACGGGATCCTCGAAGACATTCAGTACTTC. Translating gives CASSPNGILEDIQYF.

The chain carries TRBV5-1 and TRBJ2-4; 13 bases agree with TRBD2. Losses at the gene ends were 4 bases for V and 0 bases for J; bases not matched to a gene: 7. This CDR3 comprises 18 residues. Germline CDR1 and CDR2: SGHRS and YFSETQ. CDR3 coding DNA: TGCGCCAGCAGCCCGGGACTAGCGGGGACACTAGCCAAAAACATTCAGTACTTC. Amino acid sequence: CASSPGLAGTLAKNIQYF.

The genes are TRBV5-1 and TRBJ2-3; 7 nucleotides align to TRBD1. Germline V gene data show CDR1 as SGHRS and CDR2 as YFSETQ. V shed 4 bases and J 5 bases; nucleotides not matched to a gene: 10. The CDR3 length is 15 residues. This CDR3 is CASSPNLHRGDTQYF. The CDR3 nucleotides read TGCGCCAGCAGCCCGAACCTCCACAGGGGAGATACGCAGTATTTT.

This chain links TRBV11-1 with TRBJ2-3; 9 bases are a match to TRBD2. Germline-derived CDR1 and CDR2 are SGHAT and FQDESV (reference sequence). The CDR3 consists of 17 residues. Trimming cost V 0 bases and J 5 bases; bases outside gene matches: 9. The CDR3 nucleotides are TGTGCCAGCAGCTTAGCGGGGGTAGCGGGGGCCAGAGATACGCAGTATTTT. The encoded protein is CASSLAGVAGARDTQYF.

This chain joins TRBV7-9 and TRBJ1-6; 7 bases are a match to TRBD1. The V gene end was trimmed by 5 bases and the J gene end by 8 bases; junction bases not matched to a gene: 3. This CDR3 contains 13 residues. From germline, CDR1 is SEHNR and CDR2 FQNEAQ (reference sequence). The CDR3 DNA reads TGTGCCAGCAGCCAGGGGGATGATTCACCCCTCCACTTT. Its translation is CASSQGDDSPLHF.

The chain uses TRBV7-3 and TRBJ2-2; tentative D call: TRBD1 (6 bases). V was shortened by 6 bases and J by 4 bases, with 12 bases between the two germline ends. Germline CDR1 is SGHTA and CDR2 is FQGTGA. The CDR3 is made up of 14 amino acids. The CDR3 spells CASRPDRTTGELFF. CDR3 sequence (DNA): TGTGCCAGCAGACCCGACAGGACCACCGGGGAGCTGTTTTTT.

The J gene is TRBJ1-3, the V gene TRBV4-1; a possible D gene is TRBD1 (6 bases). Germline assignment: CDR1 MGHRA and CDR2 YSYEKL. Trimming cost V 6 bases and J 1 base, with 22 bases left between them. The CDR3 covers 18 residues. The CDR3 DNA reads as TGCGCCAGCAGTCGGACAGAAGCACCGAAAGTTTCTGGAAACACCATATATTTT. This gives the protein CASSRTEAPKVSGNTIYF.

DNA of the CDR3: TGTGCCAGCAGCTTGGAAGCACTGTCCTACGAGCAGTACTTC. It yields the protein CASSLEALSYEQYF. V and J are TRBV5-5 and TRBJ2-7; D is ambiguous. The germline V gene encodes CDR1 SGHKS and CDR2 YYEKEE (reference sequence). Trimming removed 0 bases at V and 1 base at J, with 8 bases between. The CDR3 extends over 14 amino acids.

For the CDR3, the DNA is TGTGCCAGCAGCGTACTCTCGGGGAATGAGCAGTTCTTC. It encodes CASSVLSGNEQFF. The V gene is TRBV9, the J gene TRBJ2-1; TRBD2 might be the D (5 bases). V dropped 1 base and J dropped 7 bases, with 9 bases sitting between them. Germline lookup yields CDR1 SGDLS and CDR2 YYNGEE. The CDR3 totals 13 residues. Full variable domain (rest looked up from reference TRBV9 and TRBJ2-1): DSGVTQTPKHLITATGQRVTLRCSPRSGDLSVYWYQQSLDQGLQFLIQYYNGEERAKGNILERFSAQQFPDLHSELNLSSLELGDSALYFCASSVLSGNEQFFGPGTRLTVL.

This clone was seen a single time. This chain links TRBV5-8 with TRBJ2-7; D perhaps matches TRBD1 (5 bases). From germline, CDR1 is SGHTS and CDR2 YDEGEE. The CDR3 is 16 residues long. V shed 1 base and J shed 6 bases, with 20 bases lying between them. Here the CDR3 DNA reads TGTGCCAGCAGCTTGCCCCTCTCAGGGATAAGGGTCGAGCAGTACTTC. Protein sequence: CASSLPLSGIRVEQYF.

J is TRBJ2-2 and V is TRBV5-1; D gene unclear. CDR1 SGHRS and CDR2 YFSETQ come from the germline V gene. CDR3 length: 14 residues. V dropped 0 bases and J dropped 2 bases, with 5 bases sitting between them. The CDR3 region has the DNA TGCGCCAGCAGCTTGGCCACTAACACCGGGGAGCTGTTTTTT. The encoded protein is CASSLATNTGELFF.

The V and J genes are TRBV5-4 and TRBJ1-5; 12 bases agree with TRBD1. J was trimmed by 4 bases and V by 0 bases; bases with no gene match: 5. CDR1 is SGHNT and CDR2 is YYREEE in the germline V gene (reference sequence). The CDR3 runs to 17 residues. CDR3 region: CASSLGGTGGENQPQHF. DNA of the CDR3: TGTGCCAGCAGCTTGGGGGGGACAGGGGGCGAGAATCAGCCCCAGCATTTT.

The chain employs TRBV11-3 and TRBJ2-3; D unclear. There are 13 residues in the CDR3. V was clipped by 3 bases and J by 2 bases, with 6 bases between them. CDR1 and CDR2 (germline): SGHNT, YENEEA. The CDR3, as DNA: TGTGCCAGCAGCTTGACTTTCACAGATACGCAGTATTTT. Translation gives CASSLTFTDTQYF.

Of note for this clone: Its ends do not fully match the called genes, so a read error is possible. V usage is TRBV7-7 and J usage is TRBJ1-6; D remains ambiguous. This CDR3 region has 13 residues. Looked up from germline, CDR1 is SSHAT and CDR2 is FNYEAQ (reference sequence). As DNA, the CDR3 is TGTGCTAGCAGCTTAGTCGCGGATTCACCCCTCCACTTT. It is translated as CASSLVADSPLHF.

V is TRBV5-1 and J is TRBJ2-1; 14 bases agree with TRBD2. V trimming: 4 bases; J trimming: 9 bases; junction bases outside the gene matches: 6. Looked up from germline, CDR1 is SGHRS and CDR2 is YFSETQ. The CDR3 totals 15 residues. This CDR3 reads CASSPTSGGGGEQFF. The CDR3 nucleotides are TGCGCCAGCAGCCCGACTAGCGGGGGGGGCGGTGAGCAGTTCTTC.

The chain is built from TRBV9 and TRBJ2-3, with TRBD2 as a possible D gene (6 bases). The V and J ends lost 2 bases and 4 bases respectively, with 11 bases between them. Germline values: CDR1 SGDLS, CDR2 YYNGEE. The CDR3 is 14 amino acids. The CDR3 nucleotides are TGTGCCAGCAGCGTCGGGGGTGGGTCAGATACGCAGTATTTT. This sequence encodes CASSVGGGSDTQYF.

In DNA form, the CDR3 reads TGTGCCAGCAGCTTTCGGACTAGCCCCACAGATACGCAGTATTTT. Translating it yields CASSFRTSPTDTQYF. The rearrangement uses TRBV7-2 and TRBJ2-3, with 8 positions matching TRBD2. The CDR3 is 15 amino acids. Trimming cost V 3 bases and J 2 bases; bases outside gene matches: 4. Germline V lookup: CDR1 SGHTA, CDR2 FQGNSA.

The chain is built from TRBV10-3 and TRBJ2-3; TRBD2 agrees at 7 bases. Germline loops: CDR1 ENHRY, CDR2 SYGVKD. The CDR3 runs to 13 residues. The V segment lost 11 bases and the J segment 3 bases; nucleotides outside the gene matches: 8. The CDR3 nucleotides are TGTGCCGCCACGGGAGGAGGGACAGATACGCAGTATTTT. Its protein is CAATGGGTDTQYF.

This chain joins TRBV18 and TRBJ2-4, with D possibly TRBD1 on 7 matching bases. V dropped 4 bases and J dropped 9 bases, with 19 bases sitting between them. Germline assignment: CDR1 KGHSH and CDR2 LQKENI. CDR3 size: 15 residues. The CDR3 sequence: CASSLGTAPRGIQYF. DNA of the CDR3: TGTGCCAGCTCACTCGGGACAGCCCCGCGGGGCATTCAGTACTTC.

The chain employs TRBV27 and TRBJ1-1, with D perhaps matching TRBD1 (5 bases). Between the trimmed V and J ends, which lost 6 bases and 1 base, there was a span of 12 bases. The CDR3 spans 14 residues. In germline, CDR1 is MNHEY, CDR2 SMNVEV (reference sequence). CDR3 DNA sequence: TGTGCCAGCAGGACAGAGTCTACGAACACTGAAGCTTTCTTT. Encoded protein: CASRTESTNTEAFF.

The chain employs TRBV6-1 and TRBJ1-2, with 7 bases matching TRBD1. The trim removed 6 bases at V and 4 bases at J, leaving 5 bases unmatched. The germline CDR1 and CDR2 sequences are MNHNS and SASEGT. This CDR3 has 13 residues. The CDR3 is CASREGQSYGYTF. The CDR3 DNA reads as TGTGCCAGCAGAGAGGGACAGTCCTATGGCTACACCTTC.

The gene calls are TRBV5-5 and TRBJ1-5, with D perhaps TRBD1 (5 bases). This CDR3 region has 15 residues. The germline CDR1 and CDR2 sequences are SGHKS and YYEKEE (reference sequence). The ends were cut back, 1 base at V and 5 bases at J, with 13 bases in the middle. The CDR3 nucleotides are TGTGCCAGCAGCTTGCTGACAGTTCTCGATCAGCCCCAGCATTTT. It translates to CASSLLTVLDQPQHF.

The genes are TRBV5-1 and TRBJ1-1, with 7 nucleotides matching TRBD1. Germline V gives CDR1 SGHRS, CDR2 YFSETQ. The CDR3 is made up of 16 amino acids. The J segment lost 0 bases and the V segment lost 3 bases, leaving 8 bases of the junction unmatched. Here the CDR3 reads CASSSSGGKLNTEAFF. The DNA for the CDR3 is TGCGCCAGCAGCTCTTCAGGGGGGAAACTGAACACTGAAGCTTTCTTT. Variable domain in full (rest from reference TRBV5-1 and TRBJ1-1): KAGVTQTPRYLIKTRGQQVTLSCSPISGHRSVSWYQQTPGQGLQFLFEYFSETQRNKGNFPGRFSGRQFSNSRSEMNVSTLELGDSALYLCASSSSGGKLNTEAFFGQGTRLTVV.

This chain links TRBV5-3 with TRBJ1-3; D is unresolved. TRBV5-3 is an open reading frame, and its role is uncertain. The CDR3 covers 16 residues. Between the trimmed V and J ends, which lost 6 bases and 0 bases, there was a span of 16 bases. The CDR3 bases are TGTGCCAGAAACACTTCGAGGGCGAACTCTGGAAACACCATATATTTT. This codes for CARNTSRANSGNTIYF.